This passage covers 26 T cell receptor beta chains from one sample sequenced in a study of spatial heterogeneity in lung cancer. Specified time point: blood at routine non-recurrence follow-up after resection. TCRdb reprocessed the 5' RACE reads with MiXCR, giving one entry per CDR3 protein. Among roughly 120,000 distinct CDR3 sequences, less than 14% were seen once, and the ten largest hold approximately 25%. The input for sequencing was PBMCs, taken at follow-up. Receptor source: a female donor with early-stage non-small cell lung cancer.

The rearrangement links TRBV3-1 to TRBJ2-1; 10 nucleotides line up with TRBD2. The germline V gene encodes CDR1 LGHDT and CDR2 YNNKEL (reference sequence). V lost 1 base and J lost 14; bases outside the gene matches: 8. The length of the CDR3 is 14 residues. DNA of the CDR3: TGTGCCAGCAGCCAAGGTAATAGCGGGAGGAGTGAGTTCTTC. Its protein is CASSQGNSGRSEFF.

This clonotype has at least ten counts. The CDR3 loop is CASSLGQGYTEAFF. The CDR3 DNA reads TGCGCCAGCAGCTTGGGGCAGGGGTACACTGAAGCTTTCTTT. This sequence joins TRBV5-1 and TRBJ1-1; D perhaps matches TRBD1 (6 bases). Germline-derived CDR1 and CDR2 are SGHRS and YFSETQ. V was trimmed by 0 bases and J by 3 bases, leaving 9 bases between them. This CDR3 is 14 amino acids long.

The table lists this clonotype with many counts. Written as DNA, the CDR3 is TGTGCCAGCAGTGAAGCGCCTATGGGACTAGCGTACGAGCAGTACTTC. It is translated as CASSEAPMGLAYEQYF. The chain links TRBV6-1 to TRBJ2-7, with 10 nucleotides matching TRBD2. CDR3 length: 16 residues. Germline CDR1 MNHNS, CDR2 SASEGT. Losses at the gene ends were 0 bases for V and 4 bases for J; bases not matched to a gene: 6.

Written as DNA, the CDR3 is TGTGCCAGCAGTTTAACAGGGAGCGGGCATAACGGGGAGCTGTTTTTT. Translated: CASSLTGSGHNGELFF. The chain has TRBV28 and TRBJ2-2, with D perhaps given as TRBD1 or TRBD2 (6 bases each). From germline, CDR1 is MDHEN and CDR2 SYDVKM. The CDR3 is 16 amino acids. Trimming removed 2 bases from V and 7 bases from J, with 17 bases in between. Filled out from reference TRBV28 and TRBJ2-2, the complete variable domain reads DVKVTQSSRYLVKRTGEKVFLECVQDMDHENMFWYRQDPGLGLRLIYFSYDVKMKEKGDIPEGYSVSREKKERFSLILESASTNQTSMYLCASSLTGSGHNGELFFGEGSRLTVL.

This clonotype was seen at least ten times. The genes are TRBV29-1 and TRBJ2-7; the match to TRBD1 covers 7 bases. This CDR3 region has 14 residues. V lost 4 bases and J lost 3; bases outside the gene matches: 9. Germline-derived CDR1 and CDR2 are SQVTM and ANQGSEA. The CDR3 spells CSVVPWTGSYEQYF. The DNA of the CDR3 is TGCAGCGTTGTCCCCTGGACAGGTAGCTACGAGCAGTACTTC.

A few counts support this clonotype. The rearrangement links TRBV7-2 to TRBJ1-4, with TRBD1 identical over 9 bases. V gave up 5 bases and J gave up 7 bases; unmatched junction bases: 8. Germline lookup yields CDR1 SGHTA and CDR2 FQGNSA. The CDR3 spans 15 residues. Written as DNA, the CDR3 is TGTGCCAGCAGCCCAGGGAACAGGGGGCTTGAAAAACTGTTTTTT. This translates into CASSPGNRGLEKLFF.

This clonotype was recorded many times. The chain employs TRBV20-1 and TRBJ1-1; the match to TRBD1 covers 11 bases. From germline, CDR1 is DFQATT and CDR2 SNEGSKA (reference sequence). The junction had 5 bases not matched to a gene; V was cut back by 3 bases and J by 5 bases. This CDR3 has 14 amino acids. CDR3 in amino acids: CSARDRGQGTEAFF. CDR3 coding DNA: TGCAGTGCTAGGGACAGGGGGCAGGGGACTGAAGCTTTCTTT.

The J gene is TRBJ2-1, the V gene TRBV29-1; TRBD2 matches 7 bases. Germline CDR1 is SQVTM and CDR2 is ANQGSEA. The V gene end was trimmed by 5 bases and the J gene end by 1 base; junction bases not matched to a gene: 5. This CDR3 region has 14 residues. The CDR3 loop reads CSVRGSGSYNEQFF. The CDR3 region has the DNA TGCAGCGTTCGCGGGAGTGGATCCTACAATGAGCAGTTCTTC.

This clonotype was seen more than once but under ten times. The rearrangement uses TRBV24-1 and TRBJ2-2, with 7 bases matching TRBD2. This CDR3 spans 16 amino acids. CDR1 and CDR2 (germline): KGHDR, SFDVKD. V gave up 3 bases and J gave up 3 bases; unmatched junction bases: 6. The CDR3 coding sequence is TGTGCCACCAGTGATCCGAGCGGGATGGACACCGGGGAGCTGTTTTTT. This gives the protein CATSDPSGMDTGELFF.

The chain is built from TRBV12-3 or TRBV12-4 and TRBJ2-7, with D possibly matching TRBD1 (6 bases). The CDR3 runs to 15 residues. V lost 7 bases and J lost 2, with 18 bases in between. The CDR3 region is CASTPTGTLAYEQYF. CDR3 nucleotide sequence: TGTGCCAGCACCCCCACCGGGACACTAGCCTACGAGCAGTACTTC.

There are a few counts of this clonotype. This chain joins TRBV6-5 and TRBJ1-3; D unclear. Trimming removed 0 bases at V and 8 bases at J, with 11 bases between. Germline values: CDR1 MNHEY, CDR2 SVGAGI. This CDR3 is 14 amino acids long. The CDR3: CASSYSRLSDTIYF. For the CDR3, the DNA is TGTGCCAGCAGTTACTCTCGCCTTAGCGACACCATATATTTT.

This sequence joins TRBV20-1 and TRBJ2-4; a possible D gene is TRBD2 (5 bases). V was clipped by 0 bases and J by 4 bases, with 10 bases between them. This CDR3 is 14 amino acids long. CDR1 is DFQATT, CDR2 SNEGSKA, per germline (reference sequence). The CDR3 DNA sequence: TGCAGTGCTAGAGATCCCAGCGGTAAAAACATTCAGTACTTC. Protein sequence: CSARDPSGKNIQYF.

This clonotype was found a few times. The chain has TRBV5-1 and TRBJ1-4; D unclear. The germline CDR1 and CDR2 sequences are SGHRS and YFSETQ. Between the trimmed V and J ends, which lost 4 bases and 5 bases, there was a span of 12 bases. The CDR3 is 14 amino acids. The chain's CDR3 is CASSPSGQNEKLFF. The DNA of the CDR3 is TGCGCCAGCAGCCCCTCCGGCCAAAATGAAAAACTGTTTTTT.

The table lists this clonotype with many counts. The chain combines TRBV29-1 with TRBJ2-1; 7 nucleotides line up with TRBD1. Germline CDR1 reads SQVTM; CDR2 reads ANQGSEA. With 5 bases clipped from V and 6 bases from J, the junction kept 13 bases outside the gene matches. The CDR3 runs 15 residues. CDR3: CSVSRDRLRSNEQFF. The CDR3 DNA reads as TGCAGCGTTTCTCGGGACAGACTAAGATCCAATGAGCAGTTCTTC.

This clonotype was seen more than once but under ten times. The CDR3 reads CASSVGSSYNEKLFF. CDR3 bases: TGTGCCAGCAGCGTAGGGTCCTCGTATAATGAAAAACTGTTTTTT. The chain has TRBV9 and TRBJ1-4, with D uncertain. Germline-derived CDR1 and CDR2 are SGDLS and YYNGEE. The CDR3 totals 15 residues. The V end lost 0 bases, the J end lost 4 bases, and 10 bases lay between the germline ends.

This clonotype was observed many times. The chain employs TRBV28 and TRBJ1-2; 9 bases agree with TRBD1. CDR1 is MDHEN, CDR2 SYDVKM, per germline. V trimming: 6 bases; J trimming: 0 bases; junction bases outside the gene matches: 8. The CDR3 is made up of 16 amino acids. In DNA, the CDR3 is TGTGCCAGCAGACCTCCGGACAGGGGAGCTAACTATGGCTACACCTTC. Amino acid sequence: CASRPPDRGANYGYTF.

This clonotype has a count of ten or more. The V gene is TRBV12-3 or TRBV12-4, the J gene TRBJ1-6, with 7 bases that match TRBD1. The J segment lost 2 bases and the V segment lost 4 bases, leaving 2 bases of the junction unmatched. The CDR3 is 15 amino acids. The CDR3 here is CASSSGQPYNSPLHF. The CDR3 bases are TGTGCCAGCAGTTCGGGACAGCCCTATAATTCACCCCTCCACTTT.

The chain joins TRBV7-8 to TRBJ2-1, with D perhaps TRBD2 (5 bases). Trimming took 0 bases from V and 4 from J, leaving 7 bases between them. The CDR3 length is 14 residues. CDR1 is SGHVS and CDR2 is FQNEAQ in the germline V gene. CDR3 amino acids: CASSLAGEYNEQFF. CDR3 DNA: TGTGCCAGCAGCTTAGCGGGAGAATACAATGAGCAGTTCTTC.

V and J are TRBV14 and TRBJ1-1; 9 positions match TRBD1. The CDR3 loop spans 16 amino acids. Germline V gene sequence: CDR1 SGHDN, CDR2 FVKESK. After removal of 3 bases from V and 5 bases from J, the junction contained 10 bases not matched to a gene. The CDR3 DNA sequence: TGTGCCAGCAGCCACCCCTACAGGGGGCAGGGGACTGAAGCTTTCTTT. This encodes CASSHPYRGQGTEAFF.

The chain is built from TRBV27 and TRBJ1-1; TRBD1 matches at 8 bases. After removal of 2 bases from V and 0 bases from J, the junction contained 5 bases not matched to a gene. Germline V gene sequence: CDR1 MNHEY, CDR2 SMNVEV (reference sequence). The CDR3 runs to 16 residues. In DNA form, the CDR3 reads TGTGCCAGCAGTTTAACGGACAGGGCGGTGAACACTGAAGCTTTCTTT. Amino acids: CASSLTDRAVNTEAFF.

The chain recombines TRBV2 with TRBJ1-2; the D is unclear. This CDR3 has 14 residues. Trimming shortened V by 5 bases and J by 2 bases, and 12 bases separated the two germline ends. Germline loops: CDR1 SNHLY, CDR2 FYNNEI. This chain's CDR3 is CASSKNSGNYGYTF. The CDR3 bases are TGTGCCAGCAGTAAAAACTCGGGCAACTATGGCTACACCTTC.

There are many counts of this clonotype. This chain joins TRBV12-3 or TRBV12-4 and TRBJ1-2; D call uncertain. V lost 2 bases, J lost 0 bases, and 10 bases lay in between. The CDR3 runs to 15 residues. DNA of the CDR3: TGTGCCAGCAGTTTAAACGTCGGTACTAACTATGGCTACACCTTC. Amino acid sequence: CASSLNVGTNYGYTF.

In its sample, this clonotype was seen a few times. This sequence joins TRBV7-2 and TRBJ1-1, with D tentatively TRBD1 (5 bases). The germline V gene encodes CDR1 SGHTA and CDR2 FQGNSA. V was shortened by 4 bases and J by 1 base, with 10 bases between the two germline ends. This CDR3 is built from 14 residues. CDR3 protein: CASSSGTANTEAFF. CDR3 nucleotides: TGTGCCAGCAGCTCTGGGACGGCGAACACTGAAGCTTTCTTT.

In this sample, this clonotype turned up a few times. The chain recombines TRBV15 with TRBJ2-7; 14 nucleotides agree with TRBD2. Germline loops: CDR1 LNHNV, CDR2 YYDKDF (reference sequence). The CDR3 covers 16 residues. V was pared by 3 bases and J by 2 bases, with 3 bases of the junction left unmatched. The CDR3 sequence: CATSRGTSGGPYEQYF. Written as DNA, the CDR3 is TGTGCCACCAGCAGGGGGACTAGCGGGGGTCCCTACGAGCAGTACTTC.

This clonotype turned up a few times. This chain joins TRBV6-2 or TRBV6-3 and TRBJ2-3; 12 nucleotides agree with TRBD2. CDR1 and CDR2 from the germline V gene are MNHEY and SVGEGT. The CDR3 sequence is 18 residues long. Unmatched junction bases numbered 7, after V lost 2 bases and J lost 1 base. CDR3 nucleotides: TGTGCCAGCAGTTACCGCTCACTAGCGGGAGGAGGCACAGATACGCAGTATTTT. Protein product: CASSYRSLAGGGTDTQYF.

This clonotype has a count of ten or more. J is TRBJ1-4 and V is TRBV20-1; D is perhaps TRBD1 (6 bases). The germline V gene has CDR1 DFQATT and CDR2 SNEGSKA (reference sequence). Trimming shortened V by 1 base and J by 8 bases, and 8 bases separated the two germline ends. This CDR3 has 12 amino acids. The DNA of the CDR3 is TGCAGTGCTAGAGGGACAGCGGAAAAACTGTTTTTT. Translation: CSARGTAEKLFF.